The rows below give T cell receptor beta chains drawn from one sample of a study of blood T cell repertoires in COVID-19. The repertoire was sequenced with immunoSEQ multiplex PCR; TCRdb's copy has only in-frame clones and lacks some. The table has about 250,000 clones, 70% to 90% seen once. Material: PBMCs or T cells enriched from blood (not recorded which). These receptors were taken from a woman aged 45-59 years who had been exposed to COVID-19. CDR3s include the opening cysteine and the closing phenylalanine or tryptophan. A D gene is named only where the DNA matches it firmly. Clone size is given for some rows only: seen once, a few or many times, or a class if the clone is expanded.

J	size	V	D	DNA	CDR3
TRBJ1-2	-	TRBV6-6	TRBD1	TGTGCCAGCAGTCGCTTGTTCGGGACAGGGGACGCAAGCTATGGCTACACCTTC	CASSRLFGTGDASYGYTF
TRBJ2-3	-	TRBV19	-	TGTGCCAGTAGCCCCGCGGGGGCCCTAGGCACAGATACGCAGTATTTT	CASSPAGALGTDTQYF
TRBJ1-5	-	TRBV7-7	TRBD1	TGTGCCAGCAGCTTAGAACCGACAGGGGACCAGCCCCAGCATTTT	CASSLEPTGDQPQHF
TRBJ1-1	-	TRBV14	-	TGTGCCAGCAGTAGAGACCTGCGGACTGAAGCTTTCTTT	CASSRDLRTEAFF
TRBJ2-7	-	TRBV5-1	TRBD2	TGCGCCAGCAGCCAGGGACTAGCGGGGGGGCCGGCTTACGAGCAGTACTTC	CASSQGLAGGPAYEQYF
TRBJ1-6	-	TRBV4-2	-	TGTGCCAGCACCACAGGGAATTCACCCCTCCACTTT	CASTTGNSPLHF
TRBJ1-6	once	TRBV19	-	TGTGCCAGTAGTATGGATTTCAGACGGGGAAGCTCCTATAATTCACCCCTCCACTTT	CASSMDFRRGSSYNSPLHF
TRBJ1-5	-	TRBV6-2/TRBV6-3	-	TGTGCCAGCAGTCCATCTGGTGGCACCAATCAGCCCCAGCATTTT	CASSPSGGTNQPQHF
TRBJ1-1	once	TRBV28	TRBD1	TGTGCCAGCAGAGGCCGGGACAGGGGGCCGAAAACTGAAGCTTTCTTT	CASRGRDRGPKTEAFF
TRBJ1-5	-	TRBV10-3	-	TGTGCCATCAGTGAGTCGGGGGCCAATCAGCCCCAGCATTTT	CAISESGANQPQHF
TRBJ1-2	-	TRBV13	TRBD1	TGTGCCAGCAGCTTAGACCCCCGGGACAGGGTCGGTGGCTACACCTTC	CASSLDPRDRVGGYTF
TRBJ2-7	-	TRBV7-6	TRBD1	TGTGCCAGCAGCAGCCGACAGGGGGCGAAGTCCGAGCAGTACTTC	CASSSRQGAKSEQYF
TRBJ1-1	-	TRBV2	-	TGTGCCAGCAGCCTCAGACAGACTGAAGCTTTCTTT	CASSLRQTEAFF
TRBJ2-5	-	TRBV12-3/TRBV12-4	TRBD1	TGTGCCAGCAGTTTGACAGGGACCGAGACCCAGTACTTC	CASSLTGTETQYF
TRBJ2-1	-	TRBV6-5	TRBD2	TGTGCCAGCAGACAAACCGGGAGGGATGAGCAGTTCTTC	CASRQTGRDEQFF
TRBJ1-2	-	TRBV30	TRBD1	TGTGCCTGGAGGGGACAGGGCTCTCTTTTGAGCTATGGCTACACCTTC	CAWRGQGSLLSYGYTF
TRBJ2-2	-	TRBV6-5	TRBD1	TGTGCCAGCTCAATCAGGGGGCCCTGGGGGGAGCTGTTTTTT	CASSIRGPWGELFF
TRBJ2-2	-	TRBV23-1	-	TGCATCTCCCTGGCGGGGCAGGCCGGGGAGCTGTTTTTT	CISLAGQAGELFF
TRBJ1-2	-	TRBV4-3	-	TGCGCCAGCAGCCAAGAGGTAGATTATGGCTACACCTTC	CASSQEVDYGYTF
TRBJ2-2	-	TRBV5-1	TRBD1	TGCGCCAGCAGCTTGGGAACAGGGGTAACCGGGGAGCTGTTTTTT	CASSLGTGVTGELFF
TRBJ1-1	-	TRBV19	TRBD1	TGTGCCGTTAGCAGGCAGGGGGTGAACACTGAAGCTTTCTTT	CAVSRQGVNTEAFF
TRBJ1-4	-	TRBV12-5	-	TGTGCTAGTGGCCGGTACGGGACTAATGAAAAACTGTTTTTT	CASGRYGTNEKLFF
TRBJ2-1	-	TRBV29-1	TRBD1	TGCAGCGTTGGTCCGGGACAGCCCTACAATGAGCAGTTCTTC	CSVGPGQPYNEQFF